This T cell receptor beta chain derives from a study of cytomegalovirus exposure and HLA in healthy donors. The length of the CDR3 is 16 residues. Germline V gene data show CDR1 as SGHVS and CDR2 as FQNEAQ. Deletions cut 1 base from V and 0 bases from J, with 13 bases between. Vbeta (60) and Jbeta (13) primers were used in the PCR. Produced via immunoSEQ multiplex PCR; TCRdb's table is partial and in-frame only. This sample carries around 92,000 clones, over 70% of them seen once, and the ten largest clones take about 1.2%. The sequence was collected from a girl aged 2-10 years in good health and CMV-seropositive. Sequencing was done on a sample of PBMCs. The rearrangement uses TRBV7-8 and TRBJ2-7; D perhaps matches TRBD1 (7 bases). CDR3 sequence: CASSLEARGVSYEQYF. In DNA form, the CDR3 reads TGTGCCAGCAGCTTAGAGGCCAGGGGGGTCTCCTACGAGCAGTACTTC.